The 21 T cell receptor beta chains below come from one sample, sequenced in a study of blood T cell repertoires in COVID-19. Data came from immunoSEQ multiplex PCR; TCRdb stores just in-frame clones and leaves some out. The sample lists about 270,000 clones, approximately 85% occurring once. The sequenced material came from PBMCs or T cells enriched from blood (not recorded which). The receptors stem from a woman aged 30 to 39 who had recovered from COVID-19.

The genes are TRBV9 and TRBJ2-5, with D perhaps matching TRBD2 (6 bases). Germline-derived CDR1 and CDR2 are SGDLS and YYNGEE. The CDR3 runs to 14 residues. Trimming removed 0 bases from V and 5 bases from J, with 11 bases in between. The CDR3 DNA is TGTGCCAGCAGCGTAGTCGGGAGCTGGGAGACCCAGTACTTC. Protein: CASSVVGSWETQYF. Drawing the rest from reference TRBV9 and TRBJ2-5, the complete variable domain is DSGVTQTPKHLITATGQRVTLRCSPRSGDLSVYWYQQSLDQGLQFLIQYYNGEERAKGNILERFSAQQFPDLHSELNLSSLELGDSALYFCASSVVGSWETQYFGPGTRLLVL.

The chain links TRBV6-2 or TRBV6-3 to TRBJ1-2; D call uncertain. Per the germline V gene, CDR1 is MNHEY and CDR2 is SVGEGT. With 8 bases removed from V and 4 bases from J, the gap between germline ends came to 14 bases. The CDR3 is 13 amino acids. The CDR3 protein is CASCPGSSYGYTF. CDR3 nucleotide sequence: TGTGCCAGCTGCCCCGGGTCGAGCTATGGCTACACCTTC.

V and J are TRBV4-3 and TRBJ1-2; TRBD1 might be the D (6 bases). V was trimmed by 0 bases and J by 7 bases, leaving 15 bases between them. Germline CDR1 reads LGHNA; CDR2 reads YSLEER. This CDR3 is 15 amino acids long. DNA for the CDR3: TGCGCCAGCAGCCAAGATGCAAGGGGGGGTCTTGGCTACACCTTC. It specifies CASSQDARGGLGYTF.

This clone was observed a single time. V gene TRBV7-2 combines with J gene TRBJ2-5; 7 bases fit TRBD2. Germline CDR1 SGHTA, CDR2 FQGNSA. The CDR3 has 17 amino acids. V lost 0 bases, J lost 2 bases, and 9 bases stayed unmatched. The CDR3 nucleotides are TGTGCCAGCAGCTTAGCGTCTTTAGGGCGGGGGCAAGAGACCCAGTACTTC. This encodes CASSLASLGRGQETQYF. Using reference TRBV7-2 and TRBJ2-5 for the parts outside the CDR3, the full variable domain is GAGVSQSPSNKVTEKGKDVELRCDPISGHTALYWYRQSLGQGLEFLIYFQGNSAPDKSGLPSDRFSAERTGGSVSTLTIQRTQQEDSAVYLCASSLASLGRGQETQYFGPGTRLLVL.

This clone has a single count. The genes are TRBV28 and TRBJ2-5; tentatively, D is TRBD2 (5 bases). This CDR3 has 14 amino acids. Germline lookup yields CDR1 MDHEN and CDR2 SYDVKM. V lost 2 bases to trimming and J lost 4 bases, with 11 bases between them. The CDR3 protein is CASSLAMAGETQYF. The CDR3 DNA reads TGTGCCAGCAGTTTAGCGATGGCGGGAGAGACCCAGTACTTC.

The rearrangement joins TRBV6-5 to TRBJ1-2, with 7 bases fitting TRBD1. CDR3 length: 15 residues. Trimming cost V 4 bases and J 3 bases; bases outside gene matches: 8. The V gene's germline CDR1 is MNHEY and CDR2 SVGAGI. CDR3 sequence reads: CASSLTGSIYYGYTF. DNA for the CDR3: TGTGCCAGCAGTTTGACAGGGTCGATTTACTATGGCTACACCTTC.

V and J are TRBV25-1 and TRBJ1-6, with unresolved D. V shed 0 bases and J shed 7 bases, with 13 bases lying between them. Germline V gene lookup returns CDR1 MGHDK and CDR2 SYGVNS. The CDR3 consists of 16 residues. CDR3 bases: TGTGCCAGCAGTGAATATGGCGGCCGGAACAATTCACCCCTCCACTTT. This gives the protein CASSEYGGRNNSPLHF. Combining the CDR3 with reference TRBV25-1 and TRBJ1-6 gives the whole variable domain EADIYQTPRYLVIGTGKKITLECSQTMGHDKMYWYQQDPGMELHLIHYSYGVNSTEKGDLSSESTVSRIRTEHFPLTLESARPSHTSQYLCASSEYGGRNNSPLHFGNGTRLTVT.

The rearrangement uses TRBV3-1 (or the pseudogene TRBV3-2) and TRBJ2-3, with D tentatively TRBD2 (5 bases). Germline assignment: CDR1 LGHDT and CDR2 YNNKEL (reference sequence). Trimming pared 1 base from V and 2 bases from J, leaving 7 bases between. This CDR3 spans 14 amino acids. CDR3 residues: CASSQVGVTDTQYF. CDR3 DNA sequence: TGTGCCAGCAGCCAAGTCGGGGTCACAGATACGCAGTATTTT.

The gene calls are TRBV27 and TRBJ1-1, with 9 bases aligning to TRBD1. Germline loops: CDR1 MNHEY, CDR2 SMNVEV (reference sequence). With 5 bases clipped from V and 4 bases from J, the junction kept 2 bases outside the gene matches. This CDR3 comprises 13 residues. Here the CDR3 DNA reads TGTGCCAGCAGTCTGACAGGGGGCACTGAAGCTTTCTTT. It is translated as CASSLTGGTEAFF.

The chain couples TRBV19 to TRBJ1-5; D possibly corresponds to TRBD1 (6 bases). CDR1 and CDR2 from the germline V gene are LNHDA and SQIVND (reference sequence). V gave up 4 bases and J gave up 1 base, with 11 bases separating them. The CDR3 is 15 residues long. The CDR3 loop is CASSNQGRSNQPQHF. DNA for the CDR3: TGTGCCAGTAGTAATCAGGGGCGCAGCAATCAGCCCCAGCATTTT.

This chain joins TRBV5-1 and TRBJ1-6, with D possibly being TRBD1 (6 bases). The CDR3 length is 18 residues. Per germline, CDR1 SGHRS and CDR2 YFSETQ. V lost 7 bases and J lost 4, with 24 bases in between. The CDR3 loop reads CASYLNGGGRSYNSPLHF. CDR3 nucleotide sequence: TGCGCCAGCTACCTAAACGGGGGGGGCCGGTCATATAATTCACCCCTCCACTTT.

The chain couples TRBV10-1 to TRBJ2-2; possibly TRBD2 for D (6 bases). Germline CDR1 reads WNHNN; CDR2 reads SYGVQD (reference sequence). This CDR3 is built from 14 residues. V was pared by 0 bases and J by 4 bases, with 6 bases between. CDR3 nucleotides: TGCGCCAGCAGTGAGTCGGGGGGCACCGGGGAGCTGTTTTTT. Translated, it gives CASSESGGTGELFF.

The rearrangement joins TRBV12-3 or TRBV12-4 to TRBJ1-1, with D possibly matching TRBD1 (6 bases). The CDR3 spans 13 residues. Trimming cost V 0 bases and J 5 bases, with 7 bases left between them. This CDR3 is CASSLARGTEAFF. The CDR3 DNA sequence: TGTGCCAGCAGTTTAGCGAGGGGGACTGAAGCTTTCTTT.

The chain carries TRBV4-1 and TRBJ2-7; 7 nucleotides line up with TRBD1. Germline CDR1 reads MGHRA; CDR2 reads YSYEKL. This CDR3 has 15 residues. V trimming: 2 bases; J trimming: 2 bases; junction bases outside the gene matches: 6. CDR3 bases: TGCGCCAGCAGCCAATTCCGACAGGGAGCCTACGAGCAGTACTTC. Amino acid sequence: CASSQFRQGAYEQYF.

The chain employs TRBV11-2 and TRBJ2-7, with D perhaps matching TRBD1 (6 bases). This CDR3 contains 18 residues. V was trimmed by 2 bases and J by 1 base, leaving 21 bases between them. Germline V gene sequence: CDR1 SGHAT, CDR2 FQNNGV. CDR3 residues: CASSLFPLWVGTSYEQYF. The CDR3 nucleotides are TGTGCCAGCAGCTTATTTCCCCTGTGGGTCGGGACATCCTACGAGCAGTACTTC. The full variable domain, with the rest looked up from reference TRBV11-2 and TRBJ2-7, is EAGVAQSPRYKIIEKRQSVAFWCNPISGHATLYWYQQILGQGPKLLIQFQNNGVVDDSQLPKDRFSAERLKGVDSTLKIQPAKLEDSAVYLCASSLFPLWVGTSYEQYFGPGTRLTVT.

The chain carries TRBV18 and TRBJ1-4; D remains unclear. The V end was cut by 4 bases, the J end by 3 bases, with 9 bases between. CDR1 is KGHSH and CDR2 is LQKENI in the germline V gene. The CDR3 consists of 14 residues. CDR3 residues: CASSHSISNEKLFF. The CDR3 bases are TGTGCCAGCTCACACAGCATTTCTAATGAAAAACTGTTTTTT.

This chain uses TRBV30 with TRBJ1-1; no clear D. The CDR3 extends over 11 amino acids. V lost 4 bases to trimming and J lost 11 bases, with 14 bases between them. Germline lookup yields CDR1 GTSNPN and CDR2 SVGIG (reference sequence). In DNA form, the CDR3 reads TGTGCCTGGACGTCGATTGGAGGGGCTTTCTTT. It codes for CAWTSIGGAFF.

The V and J genes are TRBV7-6 and TRBJ1-5, with D maybe TRBD1 (5 bases). This CDR3 spans 17 amino acids. Trimming took 5 bases from V and 1 from J, leaving 18 bases between them. Germline V gene lookup returns CDR1 SGHVS and CDR2 FNYEAQ. The CDR3 loop is CASSLRRGELSNQPQHF. CDR3 coding DNA: TGTGCCAGCAGCCTTCGGCGGGGGGAGTTGAGCAATCAGCCCCAGCATTTT.

The rearrangement links TRBV27 to TRBJ1-4, with 8 positions matching TRBD1. V lost 6 bases to trimming and J lost 7 bases; unmatched junction nucleotides: 13. The CDR3 has 16 amino acids. Germline V lookup: CDR1 MNHEY, CDR2 SMNVEV (reference sequence). The CDR3 loop reads CASSGIRSGTGEKLFF. The CDR3 DNA sequence: TGTGCCAGCAGCGGGATAAGAAGTGGGACAGGTGAAAAACTGTTTTTT. The full variable domain, completed using reference TRBV27 and TRBJ1-4, is EAQVTQNPRYLITVTGKKLTVTCSQNMNHEYMSWYRQDPGLGLRQIYYSMNVEVTDKGDVPEGYKVSRKEKRNFPLILESPSPNQTSLYFCASSGIRSGTGEKLFFGSGTQLSVL.

The V gene is TRBV27, the J gene TRBJ2-6; 12 nucleotides line up with TRBD2. The junction had 5 bases not matched to a gene; V was cut back by 5 bases and J by 0 bases. The CDR3 length is 18 residues. Germline-derived CDR1 and CDR2 are MNHEY and SMNVEV (reference sequence). The CDR3 nucleotides are TGTGCCAGCAGTATAACTAGCGGGGGGTTCTCTGGGGCCAACGTCCTGACTTTC. Translated, it gives CASSITSGGFSGANVLTF.

The chain has TRBV30 and TRBJ1-2, with 9 bases matching TRBD1. The CDR3 runs to 16 residues. Trimming removed 3 bases from V and 7 bases from J; junction bases left unmatched: 15. Germline-derived CDR1 and CDR2 are GTSNPN and SVGIG (reference sequence). The CDR3 sequence: CAWREVLDRGSPGYTF. CDR3 DNA sequence: TGTGCCTGGAGGGAAGTCCTGGACAGGGGTTCTCCTGGCTACACCTTC.